This TCR beta chain was sequenced in a study of early T cells in non-severe SARS-CoV-2 infection. Germline V gene data show CDR1 as SGHVS and CDR2 as FNYEAQ. The CDR3 length is 16 residues. The trim removed 5 bases at V and 2 bases at J, leaving 7 bases unmatched. This clonotype showed up just a few times. Unique molecular identifiers (one per individual cDNA molecule) were attached. TCRdb itself ran the 5' RACE reads through MiXCR, one entry per CDR3 protein. Of over 20,000 distinct CDR3 sequences in the sample, roughly 6% were seen once. The receptor was derived from an adult who was a healthcare worker with PCR-confirmed SARS-CoV-2 infection or an uninfected control (not recorded which). The chain joins TRBV7-6 to TRBJ2-1; the match to TRBD2 covers 9 bases. Sequences were obtained from whole blood. In DNA, the CDR3 is TGTGCCAGCAGCAAAAGCGGGGGGCCTGCCTACAATGAGCAGTTCTTC. This encodes CASSKSGGPAYNEQFF.